The source of this TCR beta chain is a study of blood T cells in healthy people across ages. The length of the CDR3 is 13 residues. J was trimmed by 4 bases and V by 4 bases; bases with no gene match: 4. Germline assignment: CDR1 LNHNV and CDR2 YYDKDF (reference sequence). Healthy Caucasian individuals from Russia aged 6 to 90 were enrolled as donors. Together with a sample-barcoded 5' primer, a J-beta primer mix was included in a second PCR lasting roughly 6 to 12 cycles. TCRdb re-called the 5' RACE reads with MiXCR, one entry per CDR3 protein. The sample includes more than 900,000 distinct CDR3 sequences, less than 25% seen only once; the top ten take approximately 0.75%. These data were also reused for a study on T cells of mothers and their children. As that study records: Related mother-child pairs shared slightly more overlap than unrelated pairs, but the difference was non-significant.

The specimen sequenced was blood. The clonotype originates from a girl aged 2 to 10 in good health. The chain has TRBV15 and TRBJ2-7; 7 bases agree with TRBD1. The CDR3 is CATSKDRRYEQYF. The CDR3 nucleotides are TGTGCCACCAGCAAGGACAGGAGATACGAGCAGTACTTC.